This T cell receptor beta chain was sequenced in a study of CD8 T cells in ankylosing spondylitis. Study-wide points: The clones that were linked to disease were reported to be significantly enriched in matched synovial fluid samples from ankylosing spondylitis patients.

Turning to this clonotype: Its antigen is unknown.

Generation of TCR beta libraries employed quantitative 5'-RACE incorporating molecular barcodes. Each CDR3 protein gets one entry after TCRdb re-called the 5' RACE reads with MiXCR. The sample gives approximately 290,000 distinct CDR3 sequences, less than 25% of which show up once; 3.5% to 4.5% is in the top ten. The sequence came from a female donor with ankylosing spondylitis or in good health (not recorded which). The sequenced sample consisted of blood, either unsorted or a sorted T cell fraction (not recorded which).

Here the CDR3 reads CSATHRGAYTEAFF. The CDR3 DNA is TGCAGTGCTACCCACAGGGGCGCGTATACTGAAGCTTTCTTT. The chain uses TRBV20-1 and TRBJ1-1; the match to TRBD1 covers 7 bases. V gave up 4 bases and J gave up 5 bases; unmatched junction bases: 10. The CDR3 runs to 14 residues. Germline-derived CDR1 and CDR2 are DFQATT and SNEGSKA (reference sequence).